Each of the 9 T cell receptor beta chains below was sequenced from the same sample in a study of T-cell memory formation after mild COVID-19. TCRdb re-called the 5' RACE reads through MiXCR, storing one row per CDR3 protein. The sample lists approximately 450,000 distinct CDR3 sequences; 15% to 20% were seen once. Sequencing used PBMCs or a T cell subset sorted from them (not recorded which). These receptors all come from an adult woman who had mild COVID-19 (a few samples of this study predate the infection). Cell type and time point are not known.

The J gene is TRBJ1-4, the V gene TRBV20-1; no reliable D call. The CDR3 is 15 residues long. Per the germline V gene, CDR1 is DFQATT and CDR2 is SNEGSKA (reference sequence). The germline V and J ends were trimmed by 0 bases and 5 bases, with 13 bases remaining between them. The CDR3 loop reads CSARDIRQQNEKLFF. As DNA, the CDR3 is TGCAGTGCTAGAGATATCAGGCAGCAAAATGAAAAACTGTTTTTT.

V and J are TRBV30 and TRBJ1-1; D gene unclear. Germline CDR1 and CDR2: GTSNPN and SVGIG (reference sequence). The V end lost 2 bases, the J end lost 2 bases, and 12 bases lay between the germline ends. The CDR3 length is 14 residues. This CDR3 is CAWSFIQRNTEAFF. The CDR3 DNA sequence: TGTGCCTGGAGTTTCATACAGAGAAACACTGAAGCTTTCTTT.

This clonotype was detected ten times or more. In DNA, the CDR3 is TGTGCCTGGAGTCTGTGGCTGGCGGGAGCTAGCACAGATACGCAGTATTTT. This translates into CAWSLWLAGASTDTQYF. The rearrangement joins TRBV30 to TRBJ2-3, with 7 nucleotides matching TRBD2. V shed 2 bases and J 0 bases; nucleotides not matched to a gene: 11. Germline V lookup: CDR1 GTSNPN, CDR2 SVGIG (reference sequence). CDR3 length: 17 amino acids.

This chain links TRBV20-1 with TRBJ1-2, with 8 bases aligning to TRBD1. CDR3 length equals 18 residues. Germline V gene sequence: CDR1 DFQATT, CDR2 SNEGSKA (reference sequence). V shed 5 bases and J 2 bases; nucleotides not matched to a gene: 19. Written as DNA, the CDR3 is TGCAGTGCTCACGGACATCGGGACAGGAGAGACCCGAACTATGGCTACACCTTC. Amino acid sequence: CSAHGHRDRRDPNYGYTF.

This clonotype was observed a few times. V usage is TRBV29-1 and J usage is TRBJ2-3; a possible D gene is TRBD2 (6 bases). With 4 bases removed from V and 0 bases from J, the gap between germline ends came to 11 bases. CDR3 length: 14 amino acids. CDR1 SQVTM and CDR2 ANQGSEA come from the germline V gene. CDR3 amino acids: CSVAGEASTDTQYF. The CDR3 region has the DNA TGCAGCGTTGCGGGGGAGGCTAGCACAGATACGCAGTATTTT.

This clonotype was found many times. The rearrangement uses TRBV7-8 and TRBJ2-3; perhaps TRBD1 as D (6 bases). CDR3 length equals 16 residues. V shed 5 bases and J shed 0 bases, with 15 bases lying between them. Germline values: CDR1 SGHVS, CDR2 FQNEAQ. CDR3 DNA sequence: TGTGCCAGCAGCACAGGGCGTAGGGCAAGCACAGATACGCAGTATTTT. Its protein is CASSTGRRASTDTQYF.

The V call is TRBV7-6, the J call TRBJ2-3, with 8 bases matching TRBD2. CDR1 is SGHVS and CDR2 is FNYEAQ in the germline V gene. The CDR3 spans 18 residues. V shed 5 bases, J shed 2 bases, and the junction held 15 bases outside the gene matches. This CDR3 is CASSQMDWRGVTTDTQYF. The CDR3 nucleotides read TGTGCCAGCAGCCAAATGGACTGGCGGGGGGTTACCACAGATACGCAGTATTTT.

This sequence joins TRBV6-1 and TRBJ2-7, with 9 positions matching TRBD2. With 6 bases clipped from V and 3 bases from J, the junction kept 15 bases outside the gene matches. The length of the CDR3 is 17 residues. The germline V gene encodes CDR1 MNHNS and CDR2 SASEGT. Here the CDR3 reads CASSRGASGASFYEQYF. CDR3 nucleotide sequence: TGTGCCAGCAGCCGAGGGGCTAGCGGGGCCTCTTTCTACGAGCAGTACTTC.

This clonotype was observed a few times. This chain uses TRBV9 with TRBJ2-3; D unresolved. Per germline, CDR1 SGDLS and CDR2 YYNGEE. This CDR3 has 15 amino acids. V was clipped by 0 bases and J by 0 bases, with 8 bases between them. This CDR3 reads CASSVDGVSTDTQYF. CDR3 sequence (DNA): TGTGCCAGCAGCGTAGATGGGGTGAGCACAGATACGCAGTATTTT.